This T cell receptor (beta chain) was obtained from a study of blood T cells in healthy people across ages. Broader study findings: Age advanced and TCR beta diversity per million T cells fell, roughly linearly.

Germline loops: CDR1 MGHRA, CDR2 YSYEKL. Germline trimming cut 0 bases from V and 3 bases from J; bases unmatched to any gene: 8. The CDR3 runs to 16 residues. To note about this clonotype: Antigen unknown.

A second PCR, run for about 7 to 11 cycles, used a sample-barcoded 5' primer plus a J-beta primer mix. Tagging of each cDNA molecule was performed by a template-switch adaptor with 12 random nucleotides. TCRdb reprocessed the 5' RACE reads with MiXCR, giving one entry per CDR3 protein. The sample shows 700,000 to 800,000 distinct CDR3 sequences, about 42% of them seen only once. The chain links TRBV4-1 to TRBJ2-7; TRBD1 matches 7 bases. Sequenced: blood. This TCR came from a woman aged 55-70 years in good health. The DNA for the CDR3 is TGCGCCAGCAGCCAAGACTTCATAGGGGGCGGCTACGAGCAGTACTTC. Encoded protein: CASSQDFIGGGYEQYF.